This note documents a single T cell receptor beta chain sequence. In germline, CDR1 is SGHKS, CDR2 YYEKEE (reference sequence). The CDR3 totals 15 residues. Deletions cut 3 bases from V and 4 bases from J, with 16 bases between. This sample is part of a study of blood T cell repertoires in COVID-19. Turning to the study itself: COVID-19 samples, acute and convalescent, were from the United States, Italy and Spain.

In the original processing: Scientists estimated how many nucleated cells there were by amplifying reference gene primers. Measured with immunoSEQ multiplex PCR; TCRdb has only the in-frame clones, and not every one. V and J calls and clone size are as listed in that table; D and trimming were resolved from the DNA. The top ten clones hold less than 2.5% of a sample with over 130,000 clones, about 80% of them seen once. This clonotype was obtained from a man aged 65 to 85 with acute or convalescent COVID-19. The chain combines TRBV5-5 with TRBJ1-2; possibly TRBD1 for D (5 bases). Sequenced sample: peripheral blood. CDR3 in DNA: TGTGCCAGCAGCTCCCCCGACAGACCAAGCTATGGCTACACCTTC. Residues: CASSSPDRPSYGYTF. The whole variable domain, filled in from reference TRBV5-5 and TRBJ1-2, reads DAGVTQSPTHLIKTRGQQVTLRCSPISGHKSVSWYQQVLGQGPQFIFQYYEKEERGRGNFPDRFSARQFPNYSSELNVNALLLGDSALYLCASSSPDRPSYGYTFGSGTRLTVV.